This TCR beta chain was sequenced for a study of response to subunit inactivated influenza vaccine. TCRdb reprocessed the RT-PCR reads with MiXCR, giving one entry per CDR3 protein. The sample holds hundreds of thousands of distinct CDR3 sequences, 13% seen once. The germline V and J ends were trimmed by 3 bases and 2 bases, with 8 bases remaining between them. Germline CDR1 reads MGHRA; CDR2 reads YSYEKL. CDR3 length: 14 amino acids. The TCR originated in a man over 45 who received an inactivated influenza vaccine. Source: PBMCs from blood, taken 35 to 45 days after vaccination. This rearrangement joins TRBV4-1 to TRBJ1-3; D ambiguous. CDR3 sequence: CASSQGLTGNTIYF. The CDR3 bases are TGCGCCAGCAGCCAGGGCCTTACTGGAAACACCATATATTTT.